This T cell receptor (beta chain) was sequenced for a study of blood T cell repertoires in COVID-19. Germline CDR1 reads SGHAT; CDR2 reads FQNNGV. V was clipped by 3 bases and J by 3 bases, with 11 bases between them. CDR3 size: 15 residues. Generated by immunoSEQ multiplex PCR, the TCRdb table keeps only in-frame clones and is missing some. The table lists roughly 48,000 clones, about 88% of them singletons. The origin of this receptor is a human donor in a cohort sampled during active COVID-19. V gene TRBV11-2 combines with J gene TRBJ2-2; D is perhaps TRBD1 (5 bases). Sequenced sample: peripheral blood. This CDR3 reads CASSFFQGDTGELFF. CDR3 coding DNA: TGTGCCAGCAGCTTTTTTCAAGGGGACACCGGGGAGCTGTTTTTT.